The 2 T cell receptor beta chains given below trace back to one sample, sequenced in a study of OX40 agonist ivuxolimab in advanced cancers. The repertoire was sequenced with immunoSEQ multiplex PCR; TCRdb's copy has only in-frame clones and lacks some. The table lists tens of thousands of clones, 85% to 90% of them singletons. This specimen was CD4+ or CD8+ T cells sorted from blood, taken in a trial of the OX40 agonist ivuxolimab. These TCRs come from an adult with an advanced solid tumor such as melanoma, head and neck, liver or kidney cancer.

This clone was seen only a few times. The chain employs TRBV9 and TRBJ2-3; no definite D call. Trimming cost V 3 bases and J 3 bases, with 11 bases left between them. The CDR3 is 14 amino acids. Per the germline V gene, CDR1 is SGDLS and CDR2 is YYNGEE. In DNA form, the CDR3 reads TGTGCCAGCAGCGCAAGGACCCGAACAGATACGCAGTATTTT. Residues: CASSARTRTDTQYF.

This chain joins TRBV29-1 and TRBJ1-3; D not resolved. CDR3 length: 13 amino acids. Germline V gives CDR1 SQVTM, CDR2 ANQGSEA. V gave up 0 bases and J gave up 8 bases, with 11 bases separating them. CDR3 sequence: CSVEERNVDTIYF. The CDR3 region has the DNA TGCAGCGTTGAAGAACGGAACGTAGACACCATATATTTT. Full variable domain (remainder filled in from reference TRBV29-1 and TRBJ1-3): SAVISQKPSRDICQRGTSLTIQCQVDSQVTMMFWYRQQPGQSLTLIATANQGSEATYESGFVIDKFPISRPNLTFSTLTVSNMSPEDSSIYLCSVEERNVDTIYFGEGSWLTVV.